The T cell receptor beta chain described here comes from a study of OX40 agonist ivuxolimab in advanced cancers. Findings and caveats of the study: The study observed clonal expansion of CD4+ and CD8+ blood T cells by week 6 at 0.1 to 3.0 mg/kg. Part of the nonresponder group also had normalized T-cell clonal expansion that was low.

As concerns this clone: Its antigen is still unknown.

Trimming took off 4 bases at V and 0 bases at J, with 7 bases between the two ends. Looked up from germline, CDR1 is MDHEN and CDR2 is SYDVKM. This CDR3 contains 15 residues. Enrollment shut out patients with autoimmune disease history or systemic immunosuppression. The assay was immunoSEQ multiplex PCR, and TCRdb's table has in-frame clones only and misses some. The data contain under 85,000 clones, almost 85% of them seen just once; the ten biggest clones take up roughly 7.9%. The V call is TRBV28, the J call TRBJ2-6; D remains ambiguous. The receptor was derived from an adult with an advanced solid tumor such as melanoma, head and neck, liver or kidney cancer. Sequencing used CD4+ or CD8+ T cells sorted from blood, obtained in a trial of the OX40 agonist ivuxolimab. CDR3 nucleotide sequence: TGTGCCAGCAGTTACGAGCACTCTGGGGCCAACGTCCTGACTTTC. It translates to CASSYEHSGANVLTF.